These 11 T cell receptor beta chains were all obtained from the same sample, sequenced in a study of cytomegalovirus exposure and HLA in healthy donors (dated by TCRdb to about 2017). Libraries were built with the immunoSEQ multiplex PCR assay. For the multiplex PCR, a mixture combining 60 forward primers for TCR Vbeta segments and 13 reverse primers for TCR Jbeta segments was used. In its TCRdb copy, this immuneACCESS table keeps in-frame sequences only and misses some clones. Where compared with another copy, unresolved V genes explain less than half of these, and the others have no known cause. This sample holds under 90,000 clones; around 75% were observed only once. The ten largest account for 2% to 2.5% of the sample. Sequenced material: PBMCs. The origin of the receptors is a man aged 35-49 years in good health and CMV-seronegative.

This chain connects TRBV18 to TRBJ1-3; D not certain. The germline gives CDR1 KGHSH, CDR2 LQKENI. Trimming pared 6 bases from V and 2 bases from J, leaving 14 bases between. The CDR3 covers 15 residues. This CDR3 is CASSQSGTAGNTIYF. DNA for the CDR3: TGTGCCAGCTCCCAAAGTGGTACAGCTGGAAACACCATATATTTT.

The chain recombines TRBV2 with TRBJ1-4; possibly TRBD1 for D (5 bases). Trimming removed 9 bases at V and 7 bases at J, with 21 bases between. The CDR3 loop spans 15 amino acids. The germline V gene encodes CDR1 SNHLY and CDR2 FYNNEI. The CDR3 region is CASGPFTGIGEKLFF. The CDR3 coding sequence is TGTGCCAGTGGCCCCTTTACAGGTATAGGTGAAAAACTGTTTTTT.

The chain links TRBV5-6 to TRBJ2-2; D gene uncertain. Deletions cut 0 bases from V and 6 bases from J, with 6 bases between. The CDR3 is made up of 13 amino acids. The germline gives CDR1 SGHDT, CDR2 YYEEEE. DNA for the CDR3: TGTGCCAGCAGCTTGGCCCAGGCCGGGGAGCTGTTTTTT. Translated: CASSLAQAGELFF.

The rearrangement joins TRBV6-6 to TRBJ2-7; a weak D match, TRBD1 (5 bases). From germline, CDR1 is MNHNY and CDR2 SVGAGI (reference sequence). This CDR3 is built from 14 residues. V lost 2 bases and J lost 2, with 10 bases in between. DNA for the CDR3: TGTGCCAGCAGTTACACTCAGGGCCCCTACGAGCAGTACTTC. Protein sequence: CASSYTQGPYEQYF.

J is TRBJ1-5 and V is TRBV15; D is possibly TRBD1 (5 bases). This CDR3 has 15 amino acids. The germline V and J ends were trimmed by 2 bases and 1 base, with 9 bases remaining between them. Germline V gene data show CDR1 as LNHNV and CDR2 as YYDKDF (reference sequence). DNA for the CDR3: TGTGCCACCAGCAGAACGCAGGGAAGCAATCAGCCCCAGCATTTT. Translation: CATSRTQGSNQPQHF.

The chain links TRBV28 to TRBJ1-5; D call uncertain. There are 14 residues in the CDR3. V lost 1 base to trimming and J lost 6 bases, with 10 bases between them. Germline CDR1 and CDR2: MDHEN and SYDVKM. The CDR3 coding sequence is TGTGCCAGCAGTTTATTTTACCGGGGTCAGCCCCAGCATTTT. Translating gives CASSLFYRGQPQHF.

The V gene is TRBV28, the J gene TRBJ1-4, with D uncertain. The germline V gene encodes CDR1 MDHEN and CDR2 SYDVKM. The CDR3 runs to 15 residues. The V end lost 3 bases, the J end lost 7 bases, and 15 bases lay between the germline ends. The DNA of the CDR3 is TGTGCCAGCAGTTTGGTCGTCGGGTTGGGTGAAAAACTGTTTTTT. It yields the protein CASSLVVGLGEKLFF.

V and J are TRBV28 and TRBJ1-5; 8 nucleotides line up with TRBD1. CDR3 length: 16 amino acids. Germline lookup yields CDR1 MDHEN and CDR2 SYDVKM. The J segment lost 1 base and the V segment lost 1 base, leaving 3 bases of the junction unmatched. The CDR3 sequence is CASSLYRGISNQPQHF. CDR3 nucleotide sequence: TGTGCCAGCAGTTTATACAGGGGGATAAGCAATCAGCCCCAGCATTTT.

Of note for this clone: A single base separates this from a much larger clone, so it may be a read error. The same CDR3 arises from other DNA sequences in this sample as well. The V call is TRBV4-2, the J call TRBJ1-5; TRBD1 aligns across 10 bases. The CDR3 totals 16 residues. V trimming: 0 bases; J trimming: 6 bases; junction bases outside the gene matches: 5. Germline V gives CDR1 LGHNA, CDR2 YNFKEQ. The CDR3 here is CASSQDRGQGSQPQHF. DNA of the CDR3: TGTGCCAGCAGCCAAGATAGGGGACAGGGGAGTCAGCCCCAGCATTTT.

This clone was counted a few times. The chain combines TRBV30 with TRBJ1-5; maybe TRBD1 (6 bases). Germline values: CDR1 GTSNPN, CDR2 SVGIG (reference sequence). CDR3 length: 13 amino acids. V was shortened by 2 bases and J by 4 bases, with 9 bases between the two germline ends. CDR3 nucleotides: TGTGCCTGGAGTTTCACAGGGAATCAGCCCCAGCATTTT. Translating it yields CAWSFTGNQPQHF.

The J gene is TRBJ1-2, the V gene TRBV10-2, with 10 bases identical to TRBD1. The length of the CDR3 is 15 residues. V shed 3 bases, J shed 5 bases, and the junction held 6 bases outside the gene matches. Looked up from germline, CDR1 is WSHSY and CDR2 is SAAADI. The CDR3 here is CASSDPTGGTYGYTF. The CDR3 coding sequence is TGCGCCAGCAGTGACCCGACAGGGGGCACGTATGGCTACACCTTC.